The 29 T cell receptor beta chains below were found in one sample sequenced in a study of regulatory T cells in long-lasting Graves disease. Assembly of TCR beta libraries relied on iRepertoire HTBI primers together with Arm-PCR of CDR3 regions. TCRdb itself ran the multiplex PCR reads through MiXCR, one entry per CDR3 protein. The sample records hundreds of thousands of distinct CDR3 sequences, approximately 13% being singletons. Indicated time point: newly diagnosed GD, antithyroid drugs for less than 3 months. From RNA extracted from PBMCs, the TCR library was made. Separately, the same data were catalogued under a study of T cells in Graves' hyperthyroidism and ophthalmopathy.

The sequenced sample was peripheral blood mononuclear cells (PBMCs), obtained at new diagnosis, from a patient treated with antithyroid drugs. The receptors were sampled from a man aged 30 to 39 with Graves disease.

This clonotype was picked up a small number of times. This rearrangement joins TRBV7-9 to TRBJ2-3; D is unclear. The germline V gene has CDR1 SEHNR and CDR2 FQNEAQ (reference sequence). The CDR3 covers 12 residues. Trimming cost V 8 bases and J 4 bases, with 10 bases left between them. The CDR3 loop reads CASVAASDTQYF. The CDR3 DNA follows: TGTGCCAGCGTGGCTGCGTCAGATACGCAGTATTTT.

This clonotype was recorded at least ten times. The rearrangement uses TRBV28 and TRBJ1-1; D remains ambiguous. CDR1 MDHEN and CDR2 SYDVKM come from the germline V gene. CDR3 length: 10 amino acids. V was trimmed by 10 bases and J by 5 bases, leaving 8 bases between them. In DNA, the CDR3 is TGTGCCACCGGGAGGACTGAAGCTTTCTTT. It yields the protein CATGRTEAFF.

This clonotype came up many times. The chain has TRBV27 and TRBJ2-3; D assignment may be TRBD1 or TRBD2 (6 bases each). CDR1 and CDR2 (germline): MNHEY, SMNVEV (reference sequence). Trimming cost V 5 bases and J 0 bases, with 18 bases left between them. The CDR3 contains 17 residues. CDR3 in DNA: TGTGCCAGCAGTGGGGGGACAATAGCATTAAGCACAGATACGCAGTATTTT. It codes for CASSGGTIALSTDTQYF.

The rearrangement joins TRBV3-1 to TRBJ2-7, with a tentative D call TRBD2 (6 bases). This CDR3 contains 14 residues. Germline CDR1 is LGHDT and CDR2 is YNNKEL (reference sequence). V lost 0 bases and J lost 7, with 13 bases in between. CDR3 loop: CASSQDASDREQYF. CDR3 sequence (DNA): TGTGCCAGCAGCCAAGATGCTAGCGATAGGGAGCAGTACTTC.

This clonotype was found many times. This chain connects TRBV29-1 to TRBJ1-1; a possible D gene is TRBD1 (6 bases). Germline CDR1 SQVTM, CDR2 ANQGSEA. This CDR3 is built from 13 residues. The V end was cut by 5 bases, the J end by 1 base, with 11 bases between. This CDR3 reads CSVYDRTNTEAFF. The CDR3 DNA sequence: TGCAGCGTTTATGACAGGACGAACACTGAAGCTTTCTTT.

This clonotype was seen a handful of times. V usage is TRBV18 and J usage is TRBJ2-7; D might be TRBD1 or TRBD2, each matching 5 bases. The ends were cut back, 0 bases at V and 2 bases at J, with 11 bases in the middle. Germline CDR1 and CDR2: KGHSH and LQKENI. The CDR3 spans 15 residues. In DNA, the CDR3 is TGTGCCAGCTCACCACCGGGGCCGGGACCCTACGAGCAGTACTTC. Translated: CASSPPGPGPYEQYF. Full variable domain (outside the CDR3, taken from reference TRBV18 and TRBJ2-7): NAGVMQNPRHLVRRRGQEARLRCSPMKGHSHVYWYRQLPEEGLKFMVYLQKENIIDESGMPKERFSAEFPKEGPSILRIQQVVRGDSAAYFCASSPPGPGPYEQYFGPGTRLTVT.

This clonotype was detected only a few times. V is TRBV20-1 and J is TRBJ2-2; D is unclear. V was shortened by 4 bases and J by 4 bases, with 4 bases between the two germline ends. The germline V gene has CDR1 DFQATT and CDR2 SNEGSKA (reference sequence). The CDR3 is 11 amino acids. DNA of the CDR3: TGCAGTGCTAAGGGCACCGGGGAGCTGTTTTTT. This gives the protein CSAKGTGELFF.

This clonotype was picked up a small number of times. The missing conserved phenylalanine or tryptophan at the end of this CDR3 makes a read error likely. It is unclear where the CDR3 begins or ends on the DNA, so no DNA is shown, and the CDR3 is as TCRdb lists it. This sequence joins TRBV30 and TRBJ1-2; TRBD1, the D gene given by the table, was not confirmed from the DNA. The CDR3 length equals 14 residues, ends included. From germline, CDR1 is GTSNPN and CDR2 SVGIG (reference sequence). CDR3 loop: CAWSVGVGAKGYAL.

This clonotype was counted at least ten times. The chain employs TRBV27 and TRBJ2-3; 7 nucleotides match TRBD2. The CDR3 spans 17 residues. Germline V CDR1 and CDR2: MNHEY, SMNVEV (reference sequence). V lost 5 bases, J lost 4 bases, and 15 bases stayed unmatched. The CDR3 region has the DNA TGTGCCAGCAGTACGGCAGCGTGGGAGGGCCGCGCAGATACGCAGTATTTT. It specifies CASSTAAWEGRADTQYF.

The chain couples TRBV4-1 to TRBJ1-4, with TRBD1 matching 9 bases. Trimming took 2 bases from V and 7 from J; bases not matched to a gene: 11. The CDR3 runs to 17 residues. CDR1 is MGHRA and CDR2 is YSYEKL in the germline V gene. CDR3 coding DNA: TGCGCCAGCAGCCAAATCTACGGGACAGGGTGGGTTGAAAAACTGTTTTTT. It encodes CASSQIYGTGWVEKLFF.

This clonotype came up a few times. CDR3 residues: CASSSGGTVNEKLFF. DNA of the CDR3: TGTGCCAGCAGTTCAGGCGGGACGGTGAATGAAAAACTGTTTTTT. This chain uses TRBV7-9 with TRBJ1-4; D perhaps matches TRBD1 (5 bases). V was cut by 6 bases and J by 5 bases, with 16 bases left in between. The CDR3 consists of 15 residues. CDR1 and CDR2 from the germline V gene are SEHNR and FQNEAQ (reference sequence).

This clonotype was seen a handful of times. The chain carries TRBV20-1 and TRBJ1-2; 9 bases are shared with TRBD1. This CDR3 region has 13 residues. V shed 5 bases and J 7 bases; nucleotides not matched to a gene: 8. The germline V gene has CDR1 DFQATT and CDR2 SNEGSKA (reference sequence). The CDR3 region has the DNA TGCAGTGCTGGATCACAGGGGGCGGTTGGCTACACCTTC. This translates into CSAGSQGAVGYTF.

As for this clonotype: This sequence may be a read error, since a much larger clone differs from it by one base. The chain uses TRBV20-1 and TRBJ2-7; no reliable D call. The CDR3 spans 15 residues. Germline V gives CDR1 DFQATT, CDR2 SNEGSKA (reference sequence). V was trimmed by 2 bases and J by 5 bases, leaving 19 bases between them. The CDR3 here is CSARRLKYWGHEQYF. The CDR3 nucleotides read TGCAGTGCTAGAAGGCTAAAATATTGGGGTCACGAGCAGTACTTC.

This clonotype was recorded at least ten times. V gene TRBV12-3 or TRBV12-4 combines with J gene TRBJ2-7; weak D call: TRBD2 (7 bases). The CDR3 covers 14 residues. V was clipped by 5 bases and J by 3 bases, with 14 bases between them. The CDR3: CASSPQGGVYEQYF. DNA of the CDR3: TGTGCCAGCAGTCCACAGGGAGGGGTCTACGAGCAGTACTTC.

Only a few counts were recorded for this clonotype. A read error may produce the germline difference seen at one junction end. The chain combines TRBV3-1 with TRBJ2-7, with 9 bases identical to TRBD1. Germline-derived CDR1 and CDR2 are LGHDT and YNNKEL (reference sequence). The CDR3 runs to 13 residues. The CDR3 region has the DNA TGTGCCAGCGGGGACAGGGCTTACTACAAGCAGTACTTC. Amino acid sequence: CASGDRAYYKQYF.

The table lists this clonotype with a few counts. The V call is TRBV5-1, the J call TRBJ2-4, with D uncertain. The CDR3 has 17 residues. Germline V lookup: CDR1 SGHRS, CDR2 YFSETQ. The germline V and J ends were trimmed by 1 base and 3 bases, with 17 bases remaining between them. This chain's CDR3 is CASSLPVRLGLKNIQYF. The CDR3 nucleotides are TGCGCCAGCAGCTTGCCGGTCAGGTTGGGCCTCAAAAACATTCAGTACTTC.

In its sample, this clonotype was seen many times. V gene TRBV7-2 combines with J gene TRBJ2-1; D tentatively fits TRBD1 or TRBD2 (6 bases each). The CDR3 is 13 residues long. Germline lookup yields CDR1 SGHTA and CDR2 FQGNSA. Trimming cost V 8 bases and J 7 bases, with 15 bases left between them. DNA of the CDR3: TGTGCCAGCGGGGGGCCGCTAGGGAATGAGCAGTTCTTC. Its translation is CASGGPLGNEQFF.

The chain combines TRBV30 with TRBJ1-4, with TRBD1 as a possible D gene (6 bases). Deletions cut 0 bases from V and 4 bases from J, with 18 bases between. The CDR3 is made up of 17 amino acids. Germline CDR1 is GTSNPN and CDR2 is SVGIG (reference sequence). The CDR3 protein is CAWSVLKDSTINEKLFF. The CDR3 DNA reads as TGTGCCTGGAGTGTACTGAAGGACAGCACGATTAATGAAAAACTGTTTTTT.

This clonotype was counted ten times or more. CDR3: CASSYPGIRYEQFF. In DNA, the CDR3 is TGTGCCAGCAGCTACCCCGGAATCCGGTATGAGCAGTTCTTC. The chain links TRBV11-1 to TRBJ2-1; D not certain. Germline CDR1 and CDR2: SGHAT and FQDESV (reference sequence). The V end was cut by 4 bases, the J end by 8 bases, with 15 bases between. CDR3 length: 14 amino acids.

At least ten counts were recorded for this clonotype. In DNA form, the CDR3 reads TGTGCCAGCAGTGGGGGACGGACTGGGGCTCGCGAGCAGTACTTC. Its translation: CASSGGRTGAREQYF. The chain uses TRBV6-1 and TRBJ2-7, with D possibly called TRBD1 or TRBD2 (5 bases each). The CDR3 totals 15 residues. The germline V gene has CDR1 MNHNS and CDR2 SASEGT. V dropped 4 bases and J dropped 6 bases, with 19 bases sitting between them.

In this sample, this clonotype turned up many times. V gene TRBV3-1 combines with J gene TRBJ2-1, with 7 bases identical to TRBD2. This CDR3 contains 16 residues. CDR1 is LGHDT, CDR2 YNNKEL, per germline (reference sequence). With 1 base clipped from V and 4 bases from J, the junction kept 7 bases outside the gene matches. CDR3 bases: TGTGCCAGCAGCCAAGGGGAACTAGCGCTTTACAATGAGCAGTTCTTC. Amino acids: CASSQGELALYNEQFF.

Many counts were recorded for this clonotype. The chain links TRBV10-3 to TRBJ2-2; D might be TRBD1 (6 bases). From germline, CDR1 is ENHRY and CDR2 SYGVKD. The CDR3 spans 14 residues. Trimming removed 6 bases from V and 5 bases from J, with 13 bases in between. The CDR3: CAISRGPETGELFF. In DNA form, the CDR3 reads TGTGCCATCAGCAGGGGCCCTGAAACCGGGGAGCTGTTTTTT.

This clonotype was counted at least ten times. The V and J genes are TRBV20-1 and TRBJ1-1, with TRBD1 as a possible D gene (5 bases). The CDR3 has 18 amino acids. V shed 2 bases and J shed 0 bases, with 22 bases lying between them. The germline V gene encodes CDR1 DFQATT and CDR2 SNEGSKA (reference sequence). The CDR3 sequence: CSARRPRTTGRMNTEAFF. CDR3 coding DNA: TGCAGTGCTAGAAGACCCCGGACTACAGGACGCATGAACACTGAAGCTTTCTTT.

At least ten counts were recorded for this clonotype. The chain recombines TRBV6-1 with TRBJ2-7; 10 bases are shared with TRBD2. The germline V gene encodes CDR1 MNHNS and CDR2 SASEGT. CDR3 length: 14 residues. Trimming removed 8 bases from V and 0 bases from J; junction bases left unmatched: 4. This CDR3 reads CASRPSGSSYEQYF. DNA for the CDR3: TGTGCCAGCCGACCTAGCGGGAGCTCCTACGAGCAGTACTTC.

There are a few counts of this clonotype. This chain links TRBV6-1 with TRBJ1-2, with D maybe TRBD1 (6 bases). CDR3 length equals 13 residues. The V end lost 6 bases, the J end lost 4 bases, and 12 bases lay between the germline ends. The germline gives CDR1 MNHNS, CDR2 SASEGT. CDR3 DNA sequence: TGTGCCAGCAGGAGACAGGATAGCTATGGCTACACCTTC. The encoded protein is CASRRQDSYGYTF.

CDR3 nucleotides: TGTGCCAGCAGCTTTGGGGAAGATGGCTACACCTTC. Translation: CASSFGEDGYTF. The chain couples TRBV7-9 to TRBJ1-2; D remains ambiguous. Germline CDR1 and CDR2: SEHNR and FQNEAQ (reference sequence). Trimming left V 3 bases short and J 6 bases short, with 8 bases between. The CDR3 has 12 amino acids.

In this sample, this clonotype turned up many times. The rearrangement uses TRBV24-1 and TRBJ2-1, with D perhaps matching TRBD1 or TRBD2 (6 bases each). The CDR3 is 14 residues long. In germline, CDR1 is KGHDR, CDR2 SFDVKD. Trimming removed 3 bases from V and 8 bases from J, with 13 bases in between. CDR3 sequence: CATSDGSEGDEQFF. The CDR3 DNA is TGTGCCACCAGTGATGGCTCGGAGGGGGATGAGCAGTTCTTC.

This clonotype has at least ten counts. The chain is built from TRBV11-2 and TRBJ2-3; no definite D call. The CDR3 is 14 residues long. Germline V lookup: CDR1 SGHAT, CDR2 FQNNGV. V shed 2 bases and J shed 6 bases, with 12 bases lying between them. This CDR3 reads CASSLTNVGDTQYF. The CDR3 nucleotides are TGTGCCAGCAGCTTAACGAACGTTGGGGATACGCAGTATTTT.

The CDR3 region is CASTPQGRTGELFF. CDR3 in DNA: TGTGCCAGCACCCCACAGGGGCGCACCGGGGAGCTGTTTTTT. V and J are TRBV5-6 and TRBJ2-2; TRBD1 matches 7 bases. V lost 6 bases and J lost 4; bases outside the gene matches: 6. CDR3 length: 14 amino acids. Germline CDR1 is SGHDT and CDR2 is YYEEEE.